Listed below are T cell receptor beta chains from one sample, sequenced in a study of T cells after yellow fever vaccination. A single record per CDR3 protein comes from TCRdb applying MiXCR to the 5' RACE reads. Counted here are about 330,000 distinct CDR3 sequences, over 4% occurring once; the ten biggest clones make up 20% to 25%. Sequencing was performed on PBMCs, taken 5 days after the yellow fever booster vaccination. Every receptor here comes from a young man who received the YFV17D yellow fever vaccine. The CDR3 runs from the conserved cysteine through the conserved F or W. A D gene is named only where the DNA matches it firmly. A row's size may be missing; if present it is once, few, many or a size class.

d_gene: .
v_gene: TRBV12-3/TRBV12-4
j_gene: TRBJ1-4
abundance: .
CDR3aa: CASTPGSSEKLFF
CDR3nt: TGTGCCAGCACCCCCGGGAGCTCGGAAAAACTGTTTTTT

d_gene: .
v_gene: TRBV6-1
j_gene: TRBJ2-3
abundance: many
CDR3aa: CASSEGGVTDTQYF
CDR3nt: TGTGCCAGCAGTGAAGGTGGGGTCACAGATACGCAGTATTTT

d_gene: .
v_gene: TRBV5-1
j_gene: TRBJ1-1
abundance: .
CDR3aa: CASSLLGAGVAEAFF
CDR3nt: TGCGCCAGCAGCTTGTTAGGGGCTGGAGTGGCTGAAGCTTTCTTT

d_gene: .
v_gene: TRBV12-3/TRBV12-4
j_gene: TRBJ2-3
abundance: many
CDR3aa: CASSPGASQDTQYF
CDR3nt: TGTGCCAGCAGTCCGGGGGCTAGCCAAGATACGCAGTATTTT

d_gene: TRBD2
v_gene: TRBV27
j_gene: TRBJ2-5
abundance: .
CDR3aa: CASSRTSGGGGETQYF
CDR3nt: TGTGCCAGCAGTCGGACTAGCGGGGGAGGGGGGGAGACCCAGTACTTC

d_gene: .
v_gene: TRBV5-1
j_gene: TRBJ1-1
abundance: many
CDR3aa: CASSLTDPDTEAFF
CDR3nt: TGCGCCAGCAGCTTGACCGACCCCGACACTGAAGCTTTCTTT

d_gene: TRBD1
v_gene: TRBV5-4
j_gene: TRBJ1-2
abundance: .
CDR3aa: CASSLGQGMWDNYGYTF
CDR3nt: TGTGCCAGCAGCTTGGGACAGGGGATGTGGGATAACTATGGCTACACCTTC

d_gene: .
v_gene: TRBV4-3
j_gene: TRBJ2-3
abundance: few
CDR3aa: CASSKQTRGLDTQYF
CDR3nt: TGCGCCAGCAGCAAACAAACGCGGGGGCTAGATACGCAGTATTTT

d_gene: .
v_gene: TRBV20-1
j_gene: TRBJ1-1
abundance: .
CDR3aa: CSARRTELNTEAFF
CDR3nt: TGCAGTGCTAGACGGACAGAATTGAACACTGAAGCTTTCTTT

d_gene: TRBD2
v_gene: TRBV9
j_gene: TRBJ2-1
abundance: many
CDR3aa: CASSLRGGQYNEQFF
CDR3nt: TGTGCCAGCAGCCTCCGGGGGGGGCAGTACAATGAGCAGTTCTTC

d_gene: .
v_gene: TRBV5-1
j_gene: TRBJ1-1
abundance: .
CDR3aa: CASSLYGGAHTEAFF
CDR3nt: TGCGCCAGCAGCTTGTACGGGGGGGCTCACACTGAAGCTTTCTTT

d_gene: .
v_gene: TRBV4-3
j_gene: TRBJ2-7
abundance: few
CDR3aa: CASSQALASYEQYF
CDR3nt: TGCGCCAGCAGCCAGGCACTAGCTTCCTACGAGCAGTACTTC

d_gene: TRBD2
v_gene: TRBV7-8
j_gene: TRBJ2-1
abundance: few
CDR3aa: CASSLDSGGPRDEQFF
CDR3nt: TGTGCCAGCAGCTTAGATAGCGGGGGGCCGCGCGATGAGCAGTTCTTC

d_gene: TRBD1
v_gene: TRBV5-6
j_gene: TRBJ1-2
abundance: few
CDR3aa: CASSLGQGQTNYGYTF
CDR3nt: TGTGCCAGCAGCTTGGGACAGGGCCAGACTAACTATGGCTACACCTTC

d_gene: TRBD1
v_gene: TRBV9
j_gene: TRBJ2-7
abundance: few
CDR3aa: CASSVGRGSPTYEQYF
CDR3nt: TGTGCCAGCAGCGTGGGCAGGGGGTCGCCGACCTACGAGCAGTACTTC

d_gene: TRBD1
v_gene: TRBV6-5
j_gene: TRBJ2-7
abundance: few
CDR3aa: CASSLTGSGEQYF
CDR3nt: TGTGCCAGCAGTTTGACAGGGTCTGGCGAGCAGTACTTC

d_gene: .
v_gene: TRBV27
j_gene: TRBJ1-4
abundance: few
CDR3aa: CASSLGAGGWGEKLFF
CDR3nt: TGTGCCAGCAGTTTGGGGGCTGGGGGCTGGGGTGAAAAACTGTTTTTT

d_gene: .
v_gene: TRBV7-2
j_gene: TRBJ1-1
abundance: many
CDR3aa: CASSLVGNMNTEAFF
CDR3nt: TGTGCCAGCAGCTTAGTAGGGAACATGAACACTGAAGCTTTCTTT

d_gene: TRBD1
v_gene: TRBV12-3/TRBV12-4
j_gene: TRBJ1-1
abundance: many
CDR3aa: CASSHSTGGKTEAFF
CDR3nt: TGTGCCAGCAGTCATTCCACAGGGGGTAAGACTGAAGCTTTCTTT

d_gene: .
v_gene: TRBV5-4
j_gene: TRBJ2-7
abundance: .
CDR3aa: CASSYLQGPFYEQYF
CDR3nt: TGTGCCAGCAGTTATCTCCAGGGGCCCTTTTACGAGCAGTACTTC

d_gene: .
v_gene: TRBV20-1
j_gene: TRBJ1-1
abundance: .
CDR3aa: CSTRTPVNTEAFF
CDR3nt: TGCAGTACAAGAACGCCGGTAAACACTGAAGCTTTCTTT

d_gene: TRBD2
v_gene: TRBV7-3
j_gene: TRBJ2-2
abundance: few
CDR3aa: CASSTGLARTGELFF
CDR3nt: TGTGCCAGCAGCACAGGACTAGCGCGCACCGGGGAGCTGTTTTTT

d_gene: TRBD2
v_gene: TRBV20-1
j_gene: TRBJ2-1
abundance: many
CDR3aa: CSAGTSGYNEQFF
CDR3nt: TGCAGTGCTGGGACTAGCGGCTACAATGAGCAGTTCTTC

d_gene: .
v_gene: TRBV7-9
j_gene: TRBJ1-6
abundance: few
CDR3aa: CASSSTEDSYNSPLHF
CDR3nt: TGTGCCAGCAGCTCGACAGAGGATTCCTATAATTCACCCCTCCACTTT

d_gene: .
v_gene: TRBV7-2
j_gene: TRBJ1-2
abundance: .
CDR3aa: CASSPEGRLYGYTF
CDR3nt: TGTGCCAGCAGCCCTGAAGGCCGCCTCTATGGCTACACCTTC

d_gene: TRBD1
v_gene: TRBV7-9
j_gene: TRBJ2-5
abundance: .
CDR3aa: CASSARDRGSQETQYF
CDR3nt: TGTGCCAGCAGCGCCCGGGACAGGGGGTCCCAAGAGACCCAGTACTTC

d_gene: .
v_gene: TRBV20-1
j_gene: TRBJ1-5
abundance: .
CDR3aa: CSARQSNQPQHF
CDR3nt: TGCAGTGCTAGACAGTCCAATCAGCCCCAGCATTTT

d_gene: .
v_gene: TRBV6-5
j_gene: TRBJ1-1
abundance: few
CDR3aa: CASSYWSILNTEAFF
CDR3nt: TGTGCCAGCAGTTACTGGTCGATCTTGAACACTGAAGCTTTCTTT

d_gene: .
v_gene: TRBV18
j_gene: TRBJ2-3
abundance: few
CDR3aa: CASSPRQGTDTQYF
CDR3nt: TGTGCCAGCTCACCAAGGCAGGGGACAGATACGCAGTATTTT

d_gene: .
v_gene: TRBV28
j_gene: TRBJ2-5
abundance: many
CDR3aa: CASSLFLGTQYF
CDR3nt: TGTGCCAGCAGTTTGTTCCTGGGGACCCAGTACTTC

d_gene: TRBD2
v_gene: TRBV18
j_gene: TRBJ2-3
abundance: .
CDR3aa: CASSPPIRGGLPDTQYF
CDR3nt: TGTGCCAGCTCACCACCGATTCGGGGGGGCTTACCAGATACGCAGTATTTT

d_gene: .
v_gene: TRBV5-1
j_gene: TRBJ2-5
abundance: .
CDR3aa: CASSLNRAPETQYF
CDR3nt: TGCGCCAGCAGCTTAAACCGGGCCCCGGAGACCCAGTACTTC

d_gene: TRBD1
v_gene: TRBV29-1
j_gene: TRBJ2-5
abundance: few
CDR3aa: CSVERGQYQETQYF
CDR3nt: TGCAGCGTTGAACGGGGACAGTACCAAGAGACCCAGTACTTC

d_gene: .
v_gene: TRBV7-6
j_gene: TRBJ1-1
abundance: few
CDR3aa: CASSQGGHNEAFF
CDR3nt: TGTGCCAGCAGTCAAGGGGGGCATAATGAAGCTTTCTTT

d_gene: .
v_gene: TRBV24-1
j_gene: TRBJ2-1
abundance: .
CDR3aa: CATSTEYPPRFF
CDR3nt: TGTGCCACCAGCACAGAGTATCCTCCCAGGTTCTTC

d_gene: .
v_gene: TRBV4-3
j_gene: TRBJ1-2
abundance: .
CDR3aa: CASSQDPLGENYGYTF
CDR3nt: TGCGCCAGCAGCCAAGACCCCCTGGGGGAGAACTATGGCTACACCTTC

d_gene: TRBD1
v_gene: TRBV5-1
j_gene: TRBJ2-5
abundance: .
CDR3aa: CASRTGGAETQYF
CDR3nt: TGCGCCAGCAGGACAGGGGGCGCAGAGACCCAGTACTTC

d_gene: .
v_gene: TRBV12-3/TRBV12-4
j_gene: TRBJ2-3
abundance: few
CDR3aa: CASYTGTDTQYF
CDR3nt: TGTGCCAGCTACACCGGCACAGATACGCAGTATTTT

d_gene: .
v_gene: TRBV28
j_gene: TRBJ1-1
abundance: many
CDR3aa: CASSSQGIEAFF
CDR3nt: TGTGCCAGCAGCTCTCAGGGTATTGAAGCTTTCTTT

d_gene: TRBD1
v_gene: TRBV7-4
j_gene: TRBJ2-3
abundance: few
CDR3aa: CASSCRDRVNTQYF
CDR3nt: TGTGCCAGCAGCTGCCGGGACAGAGTAAATACGCAGTATTTT

d_gene: TRBD2
v_gene: TRBV5-1
j_gene: TRBJ2-1
abundance: .
CDR3aa: CASRGEGLNEQFF
CDR3nt: TGCGCCAGCAGGGGGGAGGGGTTGAATGAGCAGTTCTTC

d_gene: .
v_gene: TRBV4-3
j_gene: TRBJ1-6
abundance: few
CDR3aa: CASSTRLADYDNSPLHF
CDR3nt: TGCGCCAGCAGCACCCGACTGGCCGATTATGATAATTCACCCCTCCACTTT

d_gene: .
v_gene: TRBV7-3
j_gene: TRBJ1-5
abundance: many
CDR3aa: CASSLSPDSNQPQHF
CDR3nt: TGTGCCAGCAGCTTATCTCCCGATAGCAATCAGCCCCAGCATTTT

d_gene: .
v_gene: TRBV6-1
j_gene: TRBJ1-2
abundance: few
CDR3aa: CASRRTRGPNYGYTF
CDR3nt: TGTGCCAGCAGGCGAACAAGGGGCCCTAACTATGGCTACACCTTC

d_gene: .
v_gene: TRBV6-6
j_gene: TRBJ1-1
abundance: many
CDR3aa: CASSPSRGVNTEAFF
CDR3nt: TGTGCCAGCAGTCCCAGCCGAGGGGTGAACACTGAAGCTTTCTTT

d_gene: .
v_gene: TRBV7-9
j_gene: TRBJ1-3
abundance: few
CDR3aa: CASSRGEVHTIYF
CDR3nt: TGTGCCAGCAGCCGAGGAGAGGTACACACCATATATTTT

d_gene: .
v_gene: TRBV19
j_gene: TRBJ1-1
abundance: few
CDR3aa: CATSSGGDTEAFF
CDR3nt: TGTGCCACTTCTTCGGGAGGCGACACTGAAGCTTTCTTT

d_gene: .
v_gene: TRBV19
j_gene: TRBJ1-1
abundance: few
CDR3aa: CASSIPTGNTEAFF
CDR3nt: TGTGCCAGTAGTATACCTACCGGGAACACTGAAGCTTTCTTT

d_gene: TRBD2
v_gene: TRBV20-1
j_gene: TRBJ2-3
abundance: many
CDR3aa: CSADTGGPQYF
CDR3nt: TGCAGTGCGGATACGGGGGGGCCCCAGTATTTT

d_gene: TRBD1
v_gene: TRBV11-2
j_gene: TRBJ2-1
abundance: .
CDR3aa: CASSLRYRGNNEQFF
CDR3nt: TGTGCCAGCAGCTTACGATACAGGGGCAACAATGAGCAGTTCTTC

d_gene: .
v_gene: TRBV4-1
j_gene: TRBJ2-5
abundance: .
CDR3aa: CASSQAQPTAGETQYF
CDR3nt: TGCGCCAGCAGCCAAGCACAACCGACCGCTGGGGAGACCCAGTACTTC

d_gene: .
v_gene: TRBV29-1
j_gene: TRBJ2-3
abundance: .
CDR3aa: CSVDPDSTDTQYF
CDR3nt: TGCAGCGTTGATCCAGACAGCACAGATACGCAGTATTTT

d_gene: .
v_gene: TRBV6-5
j_gene: TRBJ1-2
abundance: .
CDR3aa: CASSYLSGVERGYTF
CDR3nt: TGTGCCAGCAGTTACCTTTCTGGGGTAGAAAGGGGCTACACCTTC

d_gene: TRBD1
v_gene: TRBV2
j_gene: TRBJ2-5
abundance: .
CDR3aa: CASSGGQGRGTQYF
CDR3nt: TGTGCCAGCAGTGGTGGACAGGGCAGGGGGACCCAGTACTTC